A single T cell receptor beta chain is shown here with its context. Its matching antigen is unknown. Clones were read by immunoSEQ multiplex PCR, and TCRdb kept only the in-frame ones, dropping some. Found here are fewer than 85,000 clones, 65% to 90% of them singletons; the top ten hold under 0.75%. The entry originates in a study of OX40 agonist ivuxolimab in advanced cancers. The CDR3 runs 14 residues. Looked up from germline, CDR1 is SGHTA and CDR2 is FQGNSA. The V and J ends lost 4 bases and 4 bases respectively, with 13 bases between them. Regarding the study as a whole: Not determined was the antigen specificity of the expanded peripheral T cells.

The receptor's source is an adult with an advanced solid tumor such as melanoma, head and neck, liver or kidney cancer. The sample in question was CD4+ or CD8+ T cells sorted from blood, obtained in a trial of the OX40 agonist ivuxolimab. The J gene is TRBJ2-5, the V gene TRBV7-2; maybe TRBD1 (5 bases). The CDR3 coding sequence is TGTGCCAGCAGCTCTCTGGGGCGAGGAGAGACCCAGTACTTC. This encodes CASSSLGRGETQYF.